This T cell receptor beta chain was found in a study of shared clonotypes between healthy human individuals. Study-wide findings and caveats: Shared across a few donors were around 4.7% of the naive CD4 clonotypes.

The germline CDR1 and CDR2 sequences are LGHNA and YSLEER. V dropped 2 bases and J dropped 2; count of bases not matched to a gene: 9. The CDR3 contains 17 residues. A remark on this clone: The antigen remains undetermined.

Per the authors' pipeline: Junction-only sequences without quality scores came from ImmunoSEQ, so filtering differed. The method was immunoSEQ multiplex PCR; TCRdb's version includes in-frame clones alone and lacks a portion of them. The DNA gave D and trimming, while V, J and clone size come from that table. The data contain about 2.4 million clones, under 95% of them singletons. The TCR originated in a man between 18 and 29 years old in good health. Some clones in this sample may be carry-over from other donors' samples. Specimen: naive CD4+ T cells from PBMCs. Stated subset: CD45RA+ positively selected. This sequence joins TRBV4-3 and TRBJ2-1, with 7 bases that match TRBD2. CDR3 in amino acids: CASSQQPGGTPYNEQFF. The DNA for the CDR3 is TGCGCCAGCAGCCAACAACCCGGGGGGACTCCCTACAATGAGCAGTTCTTC.